This T cell receptor beta chain was observed in a study of blood T cell repertoires in COVID-19. Sequenced by immunoSEQ multiplex PCR; TCRdb stores in-frame clones only, minus some. The table has fewer than 300,000 clones, approximately 88% seen once. Trimming left V 4 bases short and J 7 bases short, with 11 bases between. Germline V lookup: CDR1 SGHNT, CDR2 YYREEE (reference sequence). The CDR3 is 12 amino acids. The chain links TRBV5-4 to TRBJ2-5; tentative D call: TRBD2 (6 bases). Sequenced material: PBMCs or T cells enriched from blood (not recorded which). This receptor was identified in a woman in her thirties or forties with acute COVID-19. The CDR3 protein is CASSITEGTQYF. In DNA form, the CDR3 reads TGTGCCAGCAGCATTACGGAGGGGACCCAGTACTTC.